Below, one TCR beta chain is given with its context. Its antigen is unknown. The sample holds no much larger clone one base away, and base qualities are not on file. The CDR3, from cysteine to phenylalanine, totals 13 residues. The DNA shown is the 39-base CDR3, in frame from base 1. Per the germline V gene, SGHNT is the CDR1 and YENEEA is the CDR2. Trimming removed 5 bases from V and 1 base from J, leaving 8 bases between the germline ends. TCRbeta CDR3 regions were amplified from genomic DNA by means of the immunoSEQ Assay, a bias-controlled multiplex PCR. From the authors' description of their analysis: Nucleated cell counts per sample were estimated from amplification of reference gene primers within the assay. To quantify the absolute abundance of each unique TCRbeta CDR3 rearrangement, sequence reads were collapsed and filtered. Productive Simpson clonality was computed per sample as the square root of Simpson's diversity index over productive rearrangements. In its TCRdb copy, this immuneACCESS table keeps in-frame sequences only and misses some clones. Where compared with another copy, unresolved V genes explain less than half of these, and the others have no known cause. V and J calls and clone size are copied from that table; D and trimming were computed from the DNA. The sample contains around 100,000 clones, around nine tenths of them found a single time. The ten largest make up 5% to 6% of the sample.

These data come from a study of blood T cell repertoires in COVID-19 (dated by TCRdb to 2018 to 2020). Study-wide context: Samples covering the acute and convalescent phases of COVID-19 were provided by collaborators in the United States, Italy and Spain. The prospective study material was composed of cDNA or gDNA derived from T cells, B-cell-depleted T cells, or PBMCs. Subjects who had been exposed to COVID-19, were actively infected with it, or had recovered from it provided the deeply sampled blood TCRbeta repertoires that made up the dataset. The repertoires were released in a freely available public database meant as a resource for research on the immune response to SARS-CoV-2. Samples were obtained from the ongoing ImmuneRACE study (first 160 participants) and from some 1,300 subjects provided by 6 global collaborators. Nearly every sample came with metadata listing a de-identified subject ID, COVID-19 status, age in years and sex. Where available, HLA class I and class II types were taken from metadata supplied by the sample provider and were not determined by assay-based typing. The study at large found these results: How much clinical and demographic metadata was included differed by source and by participant, and the metadata was provided uncurated.

Whole blood was collected in K2EDTA tubes by collaborating institutions according to the institutions' own protocols. For TCRbeta analysis, collaborators shipped samples as frozen whole blood, isolated PBMCs, or DNA extracted from either of those sample types. This clonotype was sampled from a man aged 45-60 years with acute or convalescent COVID-19. The chain employs TRBV11-3 and TRBJ2-5, with a tentative D gene TRBD2 over 5 matching bases. Sequenced: peripheral blood. The CDR3 amino acid sequence is: CASSGSSQETQYF. The nucleotide sequence is given as TGTGCCAGCAGCGGGAGTTCCCAAGAGACCCAGTACTTC.